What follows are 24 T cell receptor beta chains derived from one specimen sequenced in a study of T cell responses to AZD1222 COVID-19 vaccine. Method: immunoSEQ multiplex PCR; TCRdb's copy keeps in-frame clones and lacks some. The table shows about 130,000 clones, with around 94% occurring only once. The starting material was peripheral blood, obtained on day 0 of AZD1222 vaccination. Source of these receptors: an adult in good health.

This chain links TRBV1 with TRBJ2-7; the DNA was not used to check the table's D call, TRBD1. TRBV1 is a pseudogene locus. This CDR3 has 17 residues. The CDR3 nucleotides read TGCACCAGCAGCCAGGAATCCCCCGGACAGAAAACCTACGAGCAGTACTTC. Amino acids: CTSSQESPGQKTYEQYF.

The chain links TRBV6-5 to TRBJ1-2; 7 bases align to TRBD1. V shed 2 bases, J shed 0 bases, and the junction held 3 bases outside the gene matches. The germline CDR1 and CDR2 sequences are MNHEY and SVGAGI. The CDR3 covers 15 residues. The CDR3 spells CASSYTTGTNYGYTF. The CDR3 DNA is TGTGCCAGCAGTTACACGACAGGGACTAACTATGGCTACACCTTC.

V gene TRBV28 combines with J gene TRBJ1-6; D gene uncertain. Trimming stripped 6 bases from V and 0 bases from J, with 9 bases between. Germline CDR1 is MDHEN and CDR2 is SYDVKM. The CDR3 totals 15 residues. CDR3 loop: CASSVRFSYNSPLHF. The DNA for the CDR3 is TGTGCCAGCAGCGTCAGATTCTCCTATAATTCACCCCTCCACTTT.

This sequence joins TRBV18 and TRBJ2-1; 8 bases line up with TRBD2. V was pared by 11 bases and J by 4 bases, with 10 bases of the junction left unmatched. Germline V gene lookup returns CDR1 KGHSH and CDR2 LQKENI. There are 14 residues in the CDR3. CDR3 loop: CAPAREGGYNEQFF. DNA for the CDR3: TGTGCCCCCGCACGGGAGGGGGGATACAATGAGCAGTTCTTC.

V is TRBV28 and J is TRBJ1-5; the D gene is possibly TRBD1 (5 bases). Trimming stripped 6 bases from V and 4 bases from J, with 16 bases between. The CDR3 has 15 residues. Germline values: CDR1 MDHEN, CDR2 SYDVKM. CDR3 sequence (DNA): TGTGCCAGCAGGCTACAAGGGACGGTTAATCAGCCCCAGCATTTT. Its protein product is CASRLQGTVNQPQHF.

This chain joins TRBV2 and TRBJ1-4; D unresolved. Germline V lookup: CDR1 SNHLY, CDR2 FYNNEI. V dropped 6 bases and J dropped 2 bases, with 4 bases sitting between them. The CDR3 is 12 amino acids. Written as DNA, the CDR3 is TGTGCCAGCAGGGTGACTAATGAAAAACTGTTTTTT. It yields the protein CASRVTNEKLFF.

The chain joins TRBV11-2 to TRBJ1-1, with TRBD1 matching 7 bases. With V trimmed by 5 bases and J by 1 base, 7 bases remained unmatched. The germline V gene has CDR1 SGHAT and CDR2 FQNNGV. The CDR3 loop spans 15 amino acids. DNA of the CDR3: TGTGCCAGCAGCCACTTAGGGACAGAGAACACTGAAGCTTTCTTT. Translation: CASSHLGTENTEAFF.

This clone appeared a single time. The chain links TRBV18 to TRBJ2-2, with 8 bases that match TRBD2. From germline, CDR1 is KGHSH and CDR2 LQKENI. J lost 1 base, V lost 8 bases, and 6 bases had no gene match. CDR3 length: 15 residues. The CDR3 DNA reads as TGTGCCAGCGCCCCACTAGCGGTGAACACCGGGGAGCTGTTTTTT. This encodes CASAPLAVNTGELFF.

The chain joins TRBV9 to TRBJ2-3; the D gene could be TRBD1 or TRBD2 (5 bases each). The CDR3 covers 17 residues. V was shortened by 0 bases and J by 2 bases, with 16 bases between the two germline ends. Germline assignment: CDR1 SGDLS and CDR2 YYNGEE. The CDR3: CASSVGSGTLITDTQYF. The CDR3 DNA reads TGTGCCAGCAGCGTAGGCTCCGGGACCCTGATCACAGATACGCAGTATTTT.

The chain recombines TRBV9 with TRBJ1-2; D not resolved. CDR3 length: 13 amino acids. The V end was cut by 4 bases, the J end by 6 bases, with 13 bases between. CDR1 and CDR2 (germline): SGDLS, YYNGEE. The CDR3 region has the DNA TGTGCCAGCAGCAACGTAGAGGTGGATGGCTACACCTTC. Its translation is CASSNVEVDGYTF.

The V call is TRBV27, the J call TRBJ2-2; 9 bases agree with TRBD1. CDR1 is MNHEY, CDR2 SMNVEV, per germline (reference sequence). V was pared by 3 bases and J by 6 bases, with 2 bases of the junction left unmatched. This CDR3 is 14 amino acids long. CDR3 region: CASSFRQGAGELFF. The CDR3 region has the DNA TGTGCCAGCAGTTTTCGACAGGGGGCCGGGGAGCTGTTTTTT.

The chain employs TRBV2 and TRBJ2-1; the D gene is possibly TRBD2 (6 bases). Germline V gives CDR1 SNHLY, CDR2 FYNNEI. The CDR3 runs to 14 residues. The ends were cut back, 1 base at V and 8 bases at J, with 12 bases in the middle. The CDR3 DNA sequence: TGTGCCAGCAGTGAAGGTGCGGGATGGGATGAGCAGTTCTTC. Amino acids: CASSEGAGWDEQFF.

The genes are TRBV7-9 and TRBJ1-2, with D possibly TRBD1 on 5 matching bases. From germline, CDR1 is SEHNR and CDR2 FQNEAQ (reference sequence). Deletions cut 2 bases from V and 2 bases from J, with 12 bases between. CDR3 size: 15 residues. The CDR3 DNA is TGTGCCAGCAGCTTACCACAGGCCGCCAACTATGGCTACACCTTC. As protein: CASSLPQAANYGYTF.

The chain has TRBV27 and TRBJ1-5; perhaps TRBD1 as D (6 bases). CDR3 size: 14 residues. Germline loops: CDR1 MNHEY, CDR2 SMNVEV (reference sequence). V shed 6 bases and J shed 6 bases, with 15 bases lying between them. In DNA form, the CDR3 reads TGTGCCAGCAGACTACAGGGTGTGGGTCAGCCCCAGCATTTT. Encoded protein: CASRLQGVGQPQHF.

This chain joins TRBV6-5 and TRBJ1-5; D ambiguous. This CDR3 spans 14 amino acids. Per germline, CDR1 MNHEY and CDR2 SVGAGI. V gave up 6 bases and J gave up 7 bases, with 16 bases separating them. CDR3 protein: CASRKGIAGQPQHF. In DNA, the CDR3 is TGTGCCAGCAGAAAAGGGATTGCGGGGCAGCCCCAGCATTTT.

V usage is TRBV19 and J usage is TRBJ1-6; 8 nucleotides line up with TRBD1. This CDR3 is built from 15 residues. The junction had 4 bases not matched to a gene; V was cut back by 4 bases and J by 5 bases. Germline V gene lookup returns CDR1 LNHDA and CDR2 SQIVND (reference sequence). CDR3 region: CASSNGQGHNSPLHF. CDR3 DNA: TGTGCCAGTAGTAACGGACAGGGTCATAATTCACCCCTCCACTTT.

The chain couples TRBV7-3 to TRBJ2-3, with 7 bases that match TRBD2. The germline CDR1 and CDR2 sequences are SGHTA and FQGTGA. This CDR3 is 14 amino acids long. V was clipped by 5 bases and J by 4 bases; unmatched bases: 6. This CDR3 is CASSPSGPADTQYF. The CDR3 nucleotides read TGTGCCAGCAGCCCTAGCGGTCCCGCAGATACGCAGTATTTT.

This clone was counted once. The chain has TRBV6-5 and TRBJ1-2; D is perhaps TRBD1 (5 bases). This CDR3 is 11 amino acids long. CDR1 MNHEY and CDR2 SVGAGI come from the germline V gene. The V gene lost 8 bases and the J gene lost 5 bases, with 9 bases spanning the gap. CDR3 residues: CASRQGYGYTF. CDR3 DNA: TGTGCCAGCCGCCAGGGTTATGGCTACACCTTC.

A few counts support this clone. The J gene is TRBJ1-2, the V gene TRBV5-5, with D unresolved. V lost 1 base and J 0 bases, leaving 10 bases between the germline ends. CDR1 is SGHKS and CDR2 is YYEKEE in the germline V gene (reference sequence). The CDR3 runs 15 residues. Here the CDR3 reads CASSLFGSTNYGYTF. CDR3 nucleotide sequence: TGTGCCAGCAGCTTGTTTGGCAGCACTAACTATGGCTACACCTTC.

CDR3 sequence reads: CASSLGQGGRHEQYF. The CDR3 DNA is TGTGCCAGCAGCTTAGGCCAGGGGGGGCGCCACGAGCAGTACTTC. The chain couples TRBV13 to TRBJ2-7; D possibly uses TRBD1 or TRBD2 (7 bases each). Germline V gene lookup returns CDR1 PRHDT and CDR2 FYEKMQ (reference sequence). The V and J ends lost 0 bases and 5 bases respectively, with 14 bases between them. CDR3 size: 15 residues.

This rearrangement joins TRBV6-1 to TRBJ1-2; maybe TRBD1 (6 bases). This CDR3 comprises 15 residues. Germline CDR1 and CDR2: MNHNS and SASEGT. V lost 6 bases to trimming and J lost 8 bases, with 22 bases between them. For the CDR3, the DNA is TGTGCCAGCAGCCTCCCCCCGGGGGCATCGAGCGGCTACACCTTC. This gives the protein CASSLPPGASSGYTF.

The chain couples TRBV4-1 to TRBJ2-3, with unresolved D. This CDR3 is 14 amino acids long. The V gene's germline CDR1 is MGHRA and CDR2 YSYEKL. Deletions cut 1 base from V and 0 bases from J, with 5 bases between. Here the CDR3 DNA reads TGCGCCAGCAGCCAAGTAACTAGCACAGATACGCAGTATTTT. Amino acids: CASSQVTSTDTQYF.

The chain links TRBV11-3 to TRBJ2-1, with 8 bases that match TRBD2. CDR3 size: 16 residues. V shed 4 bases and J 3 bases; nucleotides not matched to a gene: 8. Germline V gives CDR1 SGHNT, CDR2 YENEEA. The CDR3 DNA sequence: TGTGCCAGCAGCTCCGGTAAGCGGGGGCACTACAATGAGCAGTTCTTC. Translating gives CASSSGKRGHYNEQFF.

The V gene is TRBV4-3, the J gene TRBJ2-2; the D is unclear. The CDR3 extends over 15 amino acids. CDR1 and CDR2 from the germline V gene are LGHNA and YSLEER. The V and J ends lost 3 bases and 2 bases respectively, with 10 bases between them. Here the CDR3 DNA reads TGCGCCAGCAGCCATTTTAACAGAAACACCGGGGAGCTGTTTTTT. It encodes CASSHFNRNTGELFF.